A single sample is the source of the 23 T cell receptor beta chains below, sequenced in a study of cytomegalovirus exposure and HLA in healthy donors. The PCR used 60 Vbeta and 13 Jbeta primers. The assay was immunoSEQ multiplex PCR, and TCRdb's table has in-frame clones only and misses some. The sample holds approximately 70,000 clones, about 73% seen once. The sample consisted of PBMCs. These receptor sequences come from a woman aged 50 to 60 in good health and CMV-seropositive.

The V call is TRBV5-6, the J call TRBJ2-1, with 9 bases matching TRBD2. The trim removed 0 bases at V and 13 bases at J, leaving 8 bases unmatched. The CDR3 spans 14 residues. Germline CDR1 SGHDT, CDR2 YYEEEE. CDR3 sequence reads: CASSLGDWREGQFF. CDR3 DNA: TGTGCCAGCAGCTTGGGTGATTGGCGGGAGGGCCAGTTCTTC.

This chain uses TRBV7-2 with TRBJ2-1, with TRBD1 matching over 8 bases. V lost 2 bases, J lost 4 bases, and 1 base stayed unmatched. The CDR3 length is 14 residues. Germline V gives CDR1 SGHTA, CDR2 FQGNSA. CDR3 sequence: CASSLNRGYNEQFF. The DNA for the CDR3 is TGTGCCAGCAGCTTAAACAGGGGGTACAATGAGCAGTTCTTC.

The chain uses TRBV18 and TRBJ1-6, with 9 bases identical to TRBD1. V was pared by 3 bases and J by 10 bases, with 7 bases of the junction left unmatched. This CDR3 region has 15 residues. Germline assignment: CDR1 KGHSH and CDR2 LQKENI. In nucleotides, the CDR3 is TGTGCCAGCTCACCTTCCGGGACAGGGATGTCACCCCTCCACTTT. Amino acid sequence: CASSPSGTGMSPLHF.

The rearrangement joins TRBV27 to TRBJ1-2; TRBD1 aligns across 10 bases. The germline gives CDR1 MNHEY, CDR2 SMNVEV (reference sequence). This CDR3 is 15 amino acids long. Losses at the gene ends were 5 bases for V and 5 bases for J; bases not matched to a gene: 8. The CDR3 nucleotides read TGTGCCAGCAGTCCAATGACAGGGGGCGTTTATGGCTACACCTTC. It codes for CASSPMTGGVYGYTF.

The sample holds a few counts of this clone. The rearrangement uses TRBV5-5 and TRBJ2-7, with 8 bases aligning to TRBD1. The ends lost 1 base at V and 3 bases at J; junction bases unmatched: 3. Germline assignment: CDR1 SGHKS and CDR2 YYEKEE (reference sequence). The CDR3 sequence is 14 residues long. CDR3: CASSLSGQGYEQYF. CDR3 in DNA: TGTGCCAGCAGCTTGAGTGGACAGGGCTACGAGCAGTACTTC.

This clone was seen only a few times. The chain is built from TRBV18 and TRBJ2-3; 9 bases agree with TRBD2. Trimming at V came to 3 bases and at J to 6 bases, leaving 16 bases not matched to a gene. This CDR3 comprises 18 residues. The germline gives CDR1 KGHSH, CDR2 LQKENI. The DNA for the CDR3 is TGTGCCAGCTCACCCGACGATAGAATAGCGGGAGCGGGGGATACGCAGTATTTT. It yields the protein CASSPDDRIAGAGDTQYF.

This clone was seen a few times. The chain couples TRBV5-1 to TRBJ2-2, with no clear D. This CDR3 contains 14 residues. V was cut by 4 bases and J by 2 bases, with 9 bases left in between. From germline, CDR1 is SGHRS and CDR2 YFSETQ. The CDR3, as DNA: TGCGCCAGCAGCCCAGTCCCCAACACCGGGGAGCTGTTTTTT. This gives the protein CASSPVPNTGELFF.

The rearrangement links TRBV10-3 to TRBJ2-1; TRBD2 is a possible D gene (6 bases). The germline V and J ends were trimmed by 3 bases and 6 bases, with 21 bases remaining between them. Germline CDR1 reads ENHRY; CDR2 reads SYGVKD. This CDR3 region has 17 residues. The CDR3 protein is CAISDPHSAGGINEQFF. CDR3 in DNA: TGTGCCATCAGTGACCCCCATTCAGCGGGTGGAATCAATGAGCAGTTCTTC.

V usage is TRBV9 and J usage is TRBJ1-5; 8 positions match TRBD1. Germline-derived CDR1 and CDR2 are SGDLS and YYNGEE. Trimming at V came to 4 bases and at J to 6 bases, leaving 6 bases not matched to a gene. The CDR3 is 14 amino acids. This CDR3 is CASSIPTGAQPQHF. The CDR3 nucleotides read TGTGCCAGCAGCATACCGACAGGGGCTCAGCCCCAGCATTTT.

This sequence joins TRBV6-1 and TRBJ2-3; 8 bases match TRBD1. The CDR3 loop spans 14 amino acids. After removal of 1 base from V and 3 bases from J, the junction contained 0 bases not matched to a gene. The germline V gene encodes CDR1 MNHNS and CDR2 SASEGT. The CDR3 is CASSEGQGTDTQYF. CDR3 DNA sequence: TGTGCCAGCAGTGAAGGACAGGGGACAGATACGCAGTATTTT.

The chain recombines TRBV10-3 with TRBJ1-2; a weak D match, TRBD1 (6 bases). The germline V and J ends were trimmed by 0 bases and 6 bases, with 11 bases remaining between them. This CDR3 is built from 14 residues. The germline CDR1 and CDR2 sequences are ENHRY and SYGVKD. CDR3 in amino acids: CAISESSGAHGYTF. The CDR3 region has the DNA TGTGCCATCAGTGAGTCATCAGGGGCACATGGCTACACCTTC.

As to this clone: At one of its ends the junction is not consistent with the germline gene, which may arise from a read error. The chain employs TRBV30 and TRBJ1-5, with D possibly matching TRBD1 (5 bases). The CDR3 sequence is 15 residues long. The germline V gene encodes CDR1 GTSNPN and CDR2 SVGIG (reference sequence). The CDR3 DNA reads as TGTGCCTGGAGTGGACAGCCATACAGCACTCAGCCCCAGCATTTT. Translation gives CAWSGQPYSTQPQHF.

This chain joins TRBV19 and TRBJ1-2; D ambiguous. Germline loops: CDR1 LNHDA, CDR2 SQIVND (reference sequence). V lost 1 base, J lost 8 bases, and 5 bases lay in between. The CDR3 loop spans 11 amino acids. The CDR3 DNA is TGTGCCAGTAGTATAGGAGGGGGCTACACCTTC. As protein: CASSIGGGYTF.

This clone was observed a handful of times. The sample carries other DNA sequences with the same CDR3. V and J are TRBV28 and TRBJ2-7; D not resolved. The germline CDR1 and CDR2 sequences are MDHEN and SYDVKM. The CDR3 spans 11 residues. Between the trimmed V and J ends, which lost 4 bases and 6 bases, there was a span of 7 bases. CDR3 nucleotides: TGTGCCAGCAGTTCCCCGGGCGAGCAGTACTTC. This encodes CASSSPGEQYF.

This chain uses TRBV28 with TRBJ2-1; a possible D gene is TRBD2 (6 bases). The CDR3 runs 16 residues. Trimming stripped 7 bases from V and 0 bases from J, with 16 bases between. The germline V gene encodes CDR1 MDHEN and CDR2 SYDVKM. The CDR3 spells CASTPASESSYNEQFF. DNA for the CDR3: TGTGCCAGCACTCCGGCTAGCGAGAGCTCCTACAATGAGCAGTTCTTC.

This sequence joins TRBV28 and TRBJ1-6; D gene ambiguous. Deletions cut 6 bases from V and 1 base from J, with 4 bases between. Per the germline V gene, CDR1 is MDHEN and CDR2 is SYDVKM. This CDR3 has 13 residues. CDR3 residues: CASSRSYNSPLHF. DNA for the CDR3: TGTGCCAGCAGCCGGTCCTATAATTCACCCCTCCACTTT.

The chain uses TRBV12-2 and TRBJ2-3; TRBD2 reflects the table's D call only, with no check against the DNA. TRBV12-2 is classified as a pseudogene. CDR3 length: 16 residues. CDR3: CASRFSASGSPDTQYF. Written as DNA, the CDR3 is TGTGCAAGTCGCTTTTCGGCTAGCGGGAGCCCAGATACGCAGTATTTT.

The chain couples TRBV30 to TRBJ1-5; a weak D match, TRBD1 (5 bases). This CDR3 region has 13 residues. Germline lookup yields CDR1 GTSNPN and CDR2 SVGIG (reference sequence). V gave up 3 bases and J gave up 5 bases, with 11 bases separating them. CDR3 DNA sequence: TGTGCCTGGAGCGCGGGGCTTTATCAGCCCCAGCATTTT. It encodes CAWSAGLYQPQHF.

This CDR3 reads CASSFPAGQGTDTQYF. Here the CDR3 DNA reads TGTGCCAGCAGTTTCCCCGCGGGACAGGGCACAGATACGCAGTATTTT. The chain uses TRBV28 and TRBJ2-3, with 8 positions matching TRBD1. This CDR3 contains 16 residues. Trimming took 3 bases from V and 1 from J; bases not matched to a gene: 6. CDR1 is MDHEN, CDR2 SYDVKM, per germline.

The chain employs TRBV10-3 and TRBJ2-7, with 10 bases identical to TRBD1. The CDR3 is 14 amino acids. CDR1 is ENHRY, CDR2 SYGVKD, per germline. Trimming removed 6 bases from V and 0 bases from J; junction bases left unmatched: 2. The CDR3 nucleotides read TGTGCCATCAGACGGGACAGGGGCTCCTACGAGCAGTACTTC. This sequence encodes CAIRRDRGSYEQYF.

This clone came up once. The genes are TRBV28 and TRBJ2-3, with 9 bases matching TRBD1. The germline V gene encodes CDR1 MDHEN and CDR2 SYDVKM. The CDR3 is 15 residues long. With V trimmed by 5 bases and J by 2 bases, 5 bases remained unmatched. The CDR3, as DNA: TGTGCCAGCAGTCCCGGACAGGGGCTCACAGATACGCAGTATTTT. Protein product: CASSPGQGLTDTQYF.

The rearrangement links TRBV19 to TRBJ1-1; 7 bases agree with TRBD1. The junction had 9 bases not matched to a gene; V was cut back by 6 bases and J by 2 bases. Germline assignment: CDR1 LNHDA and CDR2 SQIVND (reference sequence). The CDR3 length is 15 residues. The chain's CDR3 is CASRVIRDSNTEAFF. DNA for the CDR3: TGTGCCAGTAGGGTGATCCGGGACAGCAACACTGAAGCTTTCTTT.

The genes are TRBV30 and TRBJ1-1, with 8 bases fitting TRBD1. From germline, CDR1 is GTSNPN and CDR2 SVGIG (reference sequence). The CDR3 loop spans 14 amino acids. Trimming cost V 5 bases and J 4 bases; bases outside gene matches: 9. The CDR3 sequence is CAWDPQGAPTEAFF. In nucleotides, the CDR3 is TGTGCCTGGGACCCGCAGGGGGCGCCCACTGAAGCTTTCTTT.